One sample yielded the 24 T cell receptor beta chains listed below, sequenced in a study of control samples from healthy donors and cancer patients. TCRdb keeps only in-frame clones here, not all; method: immunoSEQ multiplex PCR. Here the sample spans tens of thousands of clones, roughly 90% being singletons. Specimen: PBMCs. These receptors were obtained from a woman aged 60-70 years with head and neck cancer.

This sequence joins TRBV11-2 and TRBJ2-5, with D unclear. The ends were cut back, 1 base at V and 5 bases at J, with 23 bases in the middle. This CDR3 is built from 18 residues. Looked up from germline, CDR1 is SGHAT and CDR2 is FQNNGV. Here the CDR3 DNA reads TGTGCCAGCAGCTTAGGTTCTCCGTTAGGGTTGTATTTTGAGACCCAGTACTTC. This sequence encodes CASSLGSPLGLYFETQYF.

The V and J genes are TRBV6-5 and TRBJ1-5; D gene uncertain. With 6 bases removed from V and 6 bases from J, the gap between germline ends came to 18 bases. CDR3 length equals 15 residues. In germline, CDR1 is MNHEY, CDR2 SVGAGI. CDR3: CASRASGGLGQPQHF. CDR3 bases: TGTGCCAGCAGGGCCTCGGGAGGGTTGGGTCAGCCCCAGCATTTT.

In this sample, this clone turned up a few times. The V gene is TRBV19, the J gene TRBJ1-4; D gene unclear. The ends were cut back, 4 bases at V and 0 bases at J, with 9 bases in the middle. From germline, CDR1 is LNHDA and CDR2 SQIVND (reference sequence). The CDR3 is 15 residues long. CDR3 bases: TGTGCCAGTAGTACCGGAAGAGCAACTAATGAAAAACTGTTTTTT. Protein product: CASSTGRATNEKLFF.

V and J are TRBV15 and TRBJ1-2; D possibly corresponds to TRBD1 (5 bases). This CDR3 has 17 residues. CDR1 is LNHNV and CDR2 is YYDKDF in the germline V gene (reference sequence). Trimming stripped 1 base from V and 0 bases from J, with 15 bases between. The CDR3 spells CATSRGAAKTANYGYTF. In DNA form, the CDR3 reads TGTGCCACCAGCAGAGGGGCAGCGAAGACAGCTAACTATGGCTACACCTTC.

CDR3 protein: CASSPRLAVNYNEQFF. The CDR3 DNA reads as TGTGCCAGCAGCCCAAGACTAGCGGTGAACTACAATGAGCAGTTCTTC. The gene calls are TRBV11-3 and TRBJ2-1, with 9 bases fitting TRBD2. Losses at the gene ends were 5 bases for V and 3 bases for J; bases not matched to a gene: 8. Germline CDR1 is SGHNT and CDR2 is YENEEA. This CDR3 contains 16 residues.

V and J are TRBV2 and TRBJ2-3, with TRBD2 matching 11 bases. CDR3 size: 18 residues. CDR1 is SNHLY, CDR2 FYNNEI, per germline. V was clipped by 6 bases and J by 4 bases; unmatched bases: 15. CDR3 sequence: CASSPWGELAGVADTQYF. CDR3 bases: TGTGCCAGCAGCCCCTGGGGAGAACTAGCGGGAGTGGCAGATACGCAGTATTTT.

The sample holds one count of this clone. This rearrangement joins TRBV6-4 to TRBJ1-1; 7 bases are a match to TRBD1. V dropped 2 bases and J dropped 5; count of bases not matched to a gene: 5. The CDR3 is 14 amino acids. Germline V gene sequence: CDR1 MRHNA, CDR2 SNTAGT. CDR3 protein: CASSDTSRGTEAFF. In DNA, the CDR3 is TGTGCCAGCAGTGACACAAGCAGGGGGACTGAAGCTTTCTTT.

The V and J genes are TRBV18 and TRBJ1-1, with 7 bases lining up with TRBD1. The CDR3 totals 13 residues. The V segment lost 5 bases and the J segment 0 bases; nucleotides outside the gene matches: 0. The germline V gene has CDR1 KGHSH and CDR2 LQKENI. CDR3 protein: CASSGTVNTEAFF. The DNA of the CDR3 is TGTGCCAGCTCAGGGACAGTGAACACTGAAGCTTTCTTT.

The chain recombines TRBV7-2 with TRBJ2-5, with D perhaps matching TRBD2 (6 bases). V gave up 1 base and J gave up 11 bases, with 17 bases separating them. CDR3 size: 14 residues. The germline V gene encodes CDR1 SGHTA and CDR2 FQGNSA. CDR3 sequence: CASSLELAPVGQYF. In DNA, the CDR3 is TGTGCCAGCAGCTTAGAACTAGCTCCTGTGGGGCAGTACTTC.

The chain employs TRBV6-5 and TRBJ1-2, with TRBD1 matching 7 bases. The CDR3 sequence is 15 residues long. Germline V gene data show CDR1 as MNHEY and CDR2 as SVGAGI. V trimming: 5 bases; J trimming: 8 bases; junction bases outside the gene matches: 14. The CDR3 nucleotides read TGTGCCAGCAGTCAGACAGGGAGGACCTTCGAGGGCTACACCTTC. This translates into CASSQTGRTFEGYTF.

The V call is TRBV6-6, the J call TRBJ2-5; perhaps D is TRBD1 or TRBD2 (5 bases each). The CDR3 covers 15 residues. The V gene lost 4 bases and the J gene lost 7 bases, with 19 bases spanning the gap. CDR1 MNHNY and CDR2 SVGAGI come from the germline V gene (reference sequence). The CDR3 protein is CASSSSGTLGGTQYF. The CDR3 coding sequence is TGTGCCAGCAGTTCCTCCGGGACCTTAGGTGGGACCCAGTACTTC.

The chain couples TRBV11-2 to TRBJ2-2, with D perhaps assigned TRBD1 or TRBD2 (5 bases each). The germline gives CDR1 SGHAT, CDR2 FQNNGV. This CDR3 has 14 residues. V was shortened by 6 bases and J by 7 bases, with 15 bases between the two germline ends. CDR3 sequence reads: CASRSPQGVGELFF. CDR3 DNA sequence: TGTGCCAGCAGGTCTCCGCAGGGAGTCGGGGAGCTGTTTTTT.

In DNA form, the CDR3 reads TGTGCCAGCAGCTTAACGGGAGTAATTTCAGAGACCCAGTACTTC. Encoded protein: CASSLTGVISETQYF. The chain is built from TRBV7-2 and TRBJ2-5; tentative D call: TRBD2 (6 bases). V lost 2 bases, J lost 4 bases, and 14 bases lay in between. The CDR3 is 15 amino acids. Per the germline V gene, CDR1 is SGHTA and CDR2 is FQGNSA.

This chain links TRBV3-1 (or the pseudogene TRBV3-2) with TRBJ1-2; D gene uncertain. This CDR3 region has 14 residues. CDR1 LGHDT and CDR2 YNNKEL come from the germline V gene (reference sequence). V was cut by 2 bases and J by 8 bases, with 15 bases left in between. The CDR3 reads CASSQLSDPVGYTF. CDR3 nucleotides: TGTGCCAGCAGCCAACTATCAGATCCCGTCGGCTACACCTTC.

The V gene is TRBV3-1 (or the pseudogene TRBV3-2), the J gene TRBJ2-1; TRBD1 matches 7 bases. From germline, CDR1 is LGHDT and CDR2 YNNKEL (reference sequence). With 5 bases clipped from V and 8 bases from J, the junction kept 12 bases outside the gene matches. This CDR3 contains 15 residues. The CDR3 sequence is CASSAQTGLVDEQFF. In DNA form, the CDR3 reads TGTGCCAGCAGCGCCCAGACAGGGTTGGTGGATGAGCAGTTCTTC.

This rearrangement joins TRBV12-5 to TRBJ2-7; D unresolved. The CDR3 sequence is 12 residues long. Germline V gene lookup returns CDR1 LGHNT and CDR2 FRNRAP. The CDR3 coding sequence is TGTGCGACGTCGGCAGAGACCTACGAGCAGTACTTC. Its protein is CATSAETYEQYF.

The chain recombines TRBV10-1 with TRBJ2-7; 14 positions match TRBD2. This CDR3 region has 16 residues. V trimming: 3 bases; J trimming: 6 bases; junction bases outside the gene matches: 7. Germline values: CDR1 WNHNN, CDR2 SYGVQD (reference sequence). The CDR3 DNA follows: TGCGCCAGCAGTGACCAGGGGACTAGCGGGAGTAGCGAGCAGTACTTC. Amino acids: CASSDQGTSGSSEQYF.

This clone came up once. The chain employs TRBV5-1 and TRBJ2-7, with D unclear. The CDR3 spans 11 residues. Per germline, CDR1 SGHRS and CDR2 YFSETQ. V lost 1 base, J lost 5 bases, and 4 bases lay in between. The CDR3 region is CASSLRDEQYF. CDR3 DNA sequence: TGCGCCAGCAGCTTGAGGGACGAGCAGTACTTC.

J is TRBJ2-6 and V is TRBV28; D not resolved. Germline V CDR1 and CDR2: MDHEN, SYDVKM. Trimming stripped 3 bases from V and 0 bases from J, with 9 bases between. This CDR3 has 16 residues. CDR3 in DNA: TGTGCCAGCAGTTTTTCCCAGGACTCTGGGGCCAACGTCCTGACTTTC. It yields the protein CASSFSQDSGANVLTF.

This chain uses TRBV7-2 with TRBJ2-3, with TRBD2 matching 7 bases. Unmatched junction bases numbered 6, after V lost 3 bases and J lost 3 bases. This CDR3 has 15 amino acids. Germline CDR1 and CDR2: SGHTA and FQGNSA. CDR3: CASSFTGTKTDTQYF. The DNA for the CDR3 is TGTGCCAGCAGCTTTACCGGGACTAAGACAGATACGCAGTATTTT.

The chain couples TRBV2 to TRBJ2-5; D ambiguous. The V end was cut by 6 bases, the J end by 5 bases, with 19 bases between. The CDR3 extends over 15 amino acids. Germline lookup yields CDR1 SNHLY and CDR2 FYNNEI. Here the CDR3 reads CASSLGSRGFETQYF. CDR3 bases: TGTGCCAGCAGCTTAGGGTCCCGTGGGTTTGAGACCCAGTACTTC.

This rearrangement joins TRBV9 to TRBJ2-5; D ambiguous. The CDR3 is made up of 14 amino acids. Per germline, CDR1 SGDLS and CDR2 YYNGEE. V was cut by 0 bases and J by 2 bases, with 8 bases left in between. The CDR3 loop is CASSVADLQETQYF. The CDR3 DNA sequence: TGTGCCAGCAGCGTAGCTGACTTGCAAGAGACCCAGTACTTC.

The chain carries TRBV2 and TRBJ1-5; 8 nucleotides line up with TRBD1. The CDR3 length is 15 residues. Looked up from germline, CDR1 is SNHLY and CDR2 is FYNNEI. V dropped 6 bases and J dropped 5; count of bases not matched to a gene: 9. The CDR3 sequence is CASRSGTGIYQPQHF. The CDR3 DNA reads TGTGCCAGCAGGTCCGGGACAGGAATTTATCAGCCCCAGCATTTT.

The chain joins TRBV6-2 or TRBV6-3 to TRBJ2-1; 8 bases match TRBD2. The V and J ends lost 6 bases and 0 bases, in that order; junction bases with no gene match: 4. The CDR3 length is 15 residues. Germline loops: CDR1 MNHEY, CDR2 SVGEGT. This CDR3 is CASSQTSGSYNEQFF. In DNA form, the CDR3 reads TGTGCCAGCAGCCAAACTAGCGGCTCCTACAATGAGCAGTTCTTC.